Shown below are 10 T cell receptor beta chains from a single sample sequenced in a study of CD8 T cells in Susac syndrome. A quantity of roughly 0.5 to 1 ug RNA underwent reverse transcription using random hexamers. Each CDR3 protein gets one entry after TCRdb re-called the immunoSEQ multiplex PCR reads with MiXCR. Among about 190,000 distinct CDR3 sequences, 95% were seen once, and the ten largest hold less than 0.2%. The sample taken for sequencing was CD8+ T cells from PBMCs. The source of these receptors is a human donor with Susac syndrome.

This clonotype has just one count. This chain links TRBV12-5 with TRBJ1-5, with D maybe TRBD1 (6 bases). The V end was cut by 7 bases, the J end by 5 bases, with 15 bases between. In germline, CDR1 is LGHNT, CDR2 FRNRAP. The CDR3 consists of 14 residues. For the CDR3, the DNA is TGTGCTAGTGCCCAGGACAGACGCTATCAGCCCCAGCATTTT. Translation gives CASAQDRRYQPQHF.

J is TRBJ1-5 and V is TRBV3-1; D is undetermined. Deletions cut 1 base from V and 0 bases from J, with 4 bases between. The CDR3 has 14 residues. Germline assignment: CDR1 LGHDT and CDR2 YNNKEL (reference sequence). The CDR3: CASSQGPSNQPQHF. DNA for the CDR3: TGTGCCAGCAGCCAAGGTCCTAGCAATCAGCCCCAGCATTTT. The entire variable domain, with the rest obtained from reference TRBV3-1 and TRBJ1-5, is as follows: DTAVSQTPKYLVTQMGNDKSIKCEQNLGHDTMYWYKQDSKKFLKIMFSYNNKELIINETVPNRFSPKSPDKAHLNLHINSLELGDSAVYFCASSQGPSNQPQHFGDGTRLSIL.

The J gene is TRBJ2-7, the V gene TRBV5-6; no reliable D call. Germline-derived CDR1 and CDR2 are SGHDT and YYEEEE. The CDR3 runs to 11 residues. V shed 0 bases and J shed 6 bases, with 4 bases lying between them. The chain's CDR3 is CASSLGTEQYF. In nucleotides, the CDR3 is TGTGCCAGCAGCTTGGGCACCGAGCAGTACTTC. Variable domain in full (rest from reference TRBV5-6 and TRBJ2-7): DAGVTQSPTHLIKTRGQQVTLRCSPKSGHDTVSWYQQALGQGPQFIFQYYEEEERQRGNFPDRFSGHQFPNYSSELNVNALLLGDSALYLCASSLGTEQYFGPGTRLTVT.

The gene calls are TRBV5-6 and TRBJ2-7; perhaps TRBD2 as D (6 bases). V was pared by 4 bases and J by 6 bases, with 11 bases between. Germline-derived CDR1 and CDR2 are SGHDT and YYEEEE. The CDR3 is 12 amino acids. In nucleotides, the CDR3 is TGTGCCAGCAGCCCGGGAGTGAGCGAGCAGTACTTC. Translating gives CASSPGVSEQYF. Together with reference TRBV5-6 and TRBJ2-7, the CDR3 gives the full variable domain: DAGVTQSPTHLIKTRGQQVTLRCSPKSGHDTVSWYQQALGQGPQFIFQYYEEEERQRGNFPDRFSGHQFPNYSSELNVNALLLGDSALYLCASSPGVSEQYFGPGTRLTVT.

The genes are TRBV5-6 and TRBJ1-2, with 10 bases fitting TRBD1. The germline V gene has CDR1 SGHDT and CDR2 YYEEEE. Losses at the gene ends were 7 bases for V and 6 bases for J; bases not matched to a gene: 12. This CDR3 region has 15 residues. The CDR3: CASSPGQGLIHGYTF. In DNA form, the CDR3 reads TGTGCCAGCTCACCGGGACAGGGGTTAATACATGGCTACACCTTC.

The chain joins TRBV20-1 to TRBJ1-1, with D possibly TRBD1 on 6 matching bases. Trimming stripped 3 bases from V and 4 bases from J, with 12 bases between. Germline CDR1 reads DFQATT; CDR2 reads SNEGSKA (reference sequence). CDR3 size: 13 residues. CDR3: CSASRQGITEAFF. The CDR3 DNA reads TGCAGTGCTAGTCGGCAGGGGATCACTGAAGCTTTCTTT.

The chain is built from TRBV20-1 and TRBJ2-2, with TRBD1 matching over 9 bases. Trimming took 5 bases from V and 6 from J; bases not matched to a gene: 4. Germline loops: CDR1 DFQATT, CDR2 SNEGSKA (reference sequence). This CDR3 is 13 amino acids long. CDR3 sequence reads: CSAPDRGAGELFF. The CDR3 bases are TGCAGTGCTCCTGACAGGGGGGCCGGGGAGCTGTTTTTT.

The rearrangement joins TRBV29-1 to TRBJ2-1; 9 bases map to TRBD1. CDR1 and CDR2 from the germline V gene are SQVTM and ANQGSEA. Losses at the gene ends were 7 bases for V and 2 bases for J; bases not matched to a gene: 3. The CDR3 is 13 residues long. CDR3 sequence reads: CSAGTGTYNEQFF. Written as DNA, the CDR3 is TGCAGCGCCGGGACAGGGACCTACAATGAGCAGTTCTTC.

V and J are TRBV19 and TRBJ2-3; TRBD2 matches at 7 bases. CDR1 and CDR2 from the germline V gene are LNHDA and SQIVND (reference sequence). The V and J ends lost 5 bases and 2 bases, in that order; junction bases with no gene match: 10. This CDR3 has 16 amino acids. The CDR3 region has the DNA TGTGCCAGTAGTCTTAGACTAGCCAGTTACACAGATACGCAGTATTTT. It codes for CASSLRLASYTDTQYF.

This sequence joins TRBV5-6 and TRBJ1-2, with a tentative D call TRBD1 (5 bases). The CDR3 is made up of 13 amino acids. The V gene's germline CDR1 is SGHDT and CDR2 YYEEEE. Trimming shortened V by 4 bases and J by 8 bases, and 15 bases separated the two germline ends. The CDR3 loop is CASSDGTLGGYTF. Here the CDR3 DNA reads TGTGCCAGCAGCGACGGGACCCTTGGGGGCTACACCTTC.